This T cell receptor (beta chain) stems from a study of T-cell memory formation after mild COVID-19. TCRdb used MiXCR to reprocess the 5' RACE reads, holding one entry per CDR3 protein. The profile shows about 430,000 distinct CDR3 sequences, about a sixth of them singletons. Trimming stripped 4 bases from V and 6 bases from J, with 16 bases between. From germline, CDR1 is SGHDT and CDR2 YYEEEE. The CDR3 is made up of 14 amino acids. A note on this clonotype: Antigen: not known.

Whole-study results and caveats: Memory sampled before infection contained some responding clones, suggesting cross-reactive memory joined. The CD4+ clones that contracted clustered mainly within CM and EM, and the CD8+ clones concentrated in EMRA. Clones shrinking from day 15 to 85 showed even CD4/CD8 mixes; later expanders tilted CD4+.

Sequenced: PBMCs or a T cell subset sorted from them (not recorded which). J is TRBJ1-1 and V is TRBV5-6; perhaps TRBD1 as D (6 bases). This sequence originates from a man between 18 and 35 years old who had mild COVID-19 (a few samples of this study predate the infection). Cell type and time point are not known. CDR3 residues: CASSPQGRFAEAFF. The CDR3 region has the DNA TGTGCCAGCAGCCCCCAGGGGCGGTTTGCTGAAGCTTTCTTT. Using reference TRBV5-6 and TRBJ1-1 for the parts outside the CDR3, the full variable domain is DAGVTQSPTHLIKTRGQQVTLRCSPKSGHDTVSWYQQALGQGPQFIFQYYEEEERQRGNFPDRFSGHQFPNYSSELNVNALLLGDSALYLCASSPQGRFAEAFFGQGTRLTVV.